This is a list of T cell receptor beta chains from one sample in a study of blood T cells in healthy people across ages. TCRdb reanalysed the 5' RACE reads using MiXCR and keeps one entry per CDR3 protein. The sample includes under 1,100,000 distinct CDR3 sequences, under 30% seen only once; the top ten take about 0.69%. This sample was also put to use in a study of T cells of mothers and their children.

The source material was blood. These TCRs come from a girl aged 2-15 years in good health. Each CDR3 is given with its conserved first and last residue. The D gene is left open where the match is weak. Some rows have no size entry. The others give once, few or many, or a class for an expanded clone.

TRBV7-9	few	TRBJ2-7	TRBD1	TGTGCCAGCAGTAGCAACAGGGGCCAAATACCTACCTACGAGCAGTACTTC	CASSSNRGQIPTYEQYF
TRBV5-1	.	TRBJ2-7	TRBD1	TGCGCCAGCAGCTCCGGGGGACAGGGATCGACCTACGAGCAGTACTTC	CASSSGGQGSTYEQYF
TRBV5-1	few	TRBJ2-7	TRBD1	TGCGCCAGCAGTTCTGGACAGGGGCGGGAGCAGTACTTC	CASSSGQGREQYF
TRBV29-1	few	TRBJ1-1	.	TGCAGCGTTGAAGGGGAGGCAGGGAAAGATGATTTCTTT	CSVEGEAGKDDFF
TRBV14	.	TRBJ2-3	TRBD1	TGTGCCACGCAGGGGGCGACAGATACGCAGTATTTT	CATQGATDTQYF
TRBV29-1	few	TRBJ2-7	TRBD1	TGCAGCGCCCGGGACAGCCCCTACGAGCAGTACTTC	CSARDSPYEQYF
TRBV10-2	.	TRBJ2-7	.	TGCGCCAGCAGTCACAGGGAGGTCGAGCAGTACTTC	CASSHREVEQYF
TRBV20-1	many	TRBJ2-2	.	TGCAGTGCTAGACGGAACACCGGGGAGCTGTTTTTT	CSARRNTGELFF
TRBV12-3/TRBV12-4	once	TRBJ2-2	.	TGTGCCGGCAGGTCTGACAGGAGCACCGGGGAGCTGTTTTTT	CAGRSDRSTGELFF
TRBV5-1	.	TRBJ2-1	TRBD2	TGCGCCAGCAGCTTGGGGACTAGCGGGATGAGAGGGAATGAGCAGTTCTTC	CASSLGTSGMRGNEQFF
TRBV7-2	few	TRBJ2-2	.	TGTGCCAGCAGCTTAATGGTGGGACAGAACACCGGGGAGCTGTTTTTT	CASSLMVGQNTGELFF
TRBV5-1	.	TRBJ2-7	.	TGCGCCAGCAGCCTAGTACAGGTGCCCTTGGACGAGCAGTACTTC	CASSLVQVPLDEQYF
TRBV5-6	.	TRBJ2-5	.	TGTGCCAGCAGCTCCGTCCAGGGAGGAGAGACCCAGTACTTC	CASSSVQGGETQYF
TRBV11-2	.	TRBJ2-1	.	TGTGCCAGCAGGATCGGAGCGCCCTACAATGAGCAGTTCTTC	CASRIGAPYNEQFF
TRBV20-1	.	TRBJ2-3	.	TGCAGTGCCCCCGACAGGGCTAGGGGGGGCGTCACAGATACGCAGTATTTT	CSAPDRARGGVTDTQYF
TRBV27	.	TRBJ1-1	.	TGTGCCAGCGGGGGAGAGGGGATCGTTCGCACTGAAGCTTTCTTT	CASGGEGIVRTEAFF
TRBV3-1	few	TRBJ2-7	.	TGTGCCAGCAGCCAAGAAGGGACACCACGCTTGGGAGAGCAGTACTTC	CASSQEGTPRLGEQYF
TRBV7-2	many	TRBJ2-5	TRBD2	TGTGCCAGCAGCTCGCGGGGCCTAGCGGGAGTTTGGGAGACCCAGTACTTC	CASSSRGLAGVWETQYF
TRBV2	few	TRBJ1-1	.	TGTGCCAGCACCGGGACGGGGAACACTGAAGCTTTCTTT	CASTGTGNTEAFF
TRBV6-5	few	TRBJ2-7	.	TGTGCCAGCAGTTACGTCGGGGGCAGTGACTACGAGCAGTACTTC	CASSYVGGSDYEQYF
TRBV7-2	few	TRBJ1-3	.	TGTGCCAGCAGCACGAGCCCAGACGGAAACACCATATATTTT	CASSTSPDGNTIYF
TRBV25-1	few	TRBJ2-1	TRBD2	TGTGCCAGCAGTGAGCGGGCTAGCGGGGGTTCCAATGAGCAGTTCTTC	CASSERASGGSNEQFF
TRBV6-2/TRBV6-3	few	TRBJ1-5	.	TGTGCCAGGGGTCCCCTGATGCCCCAGCATTTT	CARGPLMPQHF
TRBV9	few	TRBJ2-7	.	TGTGCCAGCAGCGGATCCGGGATTGGCAACGAGCAGTACTTC	CASSGSGIGNEQYF
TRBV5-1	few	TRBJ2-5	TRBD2	TGCGCCAGCAGCCCGGGACTAGCGGGGACCATCCAAGAGACCCAGTACTTC	CASSPGLAGTIQETQYF
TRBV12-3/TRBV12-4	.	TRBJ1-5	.	TGTGCCAGCAGCAACAGTGTCGATCAGCCCCAGCATTTT	CASSNSVDQPQHF
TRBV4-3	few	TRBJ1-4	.	TGCGCCAGCAGCCAAGGAGCATTTGACAGTGAAAAACTGTTTTTT	CASSQGAFDSEKLFF
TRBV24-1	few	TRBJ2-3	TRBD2	TGTGCCACCAGTGATTTGAAGGCTAGCGGGGGGGACACAGATACGCAGTATTTT	CATSDLKASGGDTDTQYF
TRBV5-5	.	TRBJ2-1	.	TGTGCCAGCAGCCGGACAGACCCCGACAATGAGCAGTTCTTC	CASSRTDPDNEQFF
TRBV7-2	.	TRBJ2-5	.	TGTGCCAGCAGCTTAGTCGGTGGTACGCTAAGTAAGGAGACCCAGTACTTC	CASSLVGGTLSKETQYF